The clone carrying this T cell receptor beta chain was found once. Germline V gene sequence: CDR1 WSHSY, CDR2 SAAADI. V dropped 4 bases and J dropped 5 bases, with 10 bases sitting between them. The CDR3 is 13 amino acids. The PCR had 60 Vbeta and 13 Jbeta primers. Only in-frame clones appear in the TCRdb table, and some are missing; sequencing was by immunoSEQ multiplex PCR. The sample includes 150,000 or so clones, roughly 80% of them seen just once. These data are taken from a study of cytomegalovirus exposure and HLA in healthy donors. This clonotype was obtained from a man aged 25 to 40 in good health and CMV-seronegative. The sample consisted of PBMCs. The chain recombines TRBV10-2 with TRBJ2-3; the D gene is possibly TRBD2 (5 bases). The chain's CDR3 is CASSAATRDTQYF. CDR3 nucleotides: TGCGCCAGCAGTGCAGCCACTAGAGATACGCAGTATTTT.